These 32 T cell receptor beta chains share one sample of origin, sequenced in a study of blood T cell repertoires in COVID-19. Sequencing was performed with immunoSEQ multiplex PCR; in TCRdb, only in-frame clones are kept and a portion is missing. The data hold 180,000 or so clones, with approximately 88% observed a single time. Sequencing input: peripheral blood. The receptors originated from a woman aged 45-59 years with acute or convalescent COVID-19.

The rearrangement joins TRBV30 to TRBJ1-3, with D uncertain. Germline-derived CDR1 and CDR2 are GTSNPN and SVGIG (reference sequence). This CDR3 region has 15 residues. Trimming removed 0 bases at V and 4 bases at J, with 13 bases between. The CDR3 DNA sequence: TGTGCCTGGAGTGTAAGGAGGAATTCGGGAAACACCATATATTTT. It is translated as CAWSVRRNSGNTIYF.

CDR3 bases: TGTGCCAGCAGCTACGACAGGGATCATACGCAGTATTTT. It specifies CASSYDRDHTQYF. The chain joins TRBV6-4 to TRBJ2-3, with 7 bases that match TRBD1. The CDR3 spans 13 residues. Per the germline V gene, CDR1 is MRHNA and CDR2 is SNTAGT. Germline trimming cut 6 bases from V and 7 bases from J; bases unmatched to any gene: 7.

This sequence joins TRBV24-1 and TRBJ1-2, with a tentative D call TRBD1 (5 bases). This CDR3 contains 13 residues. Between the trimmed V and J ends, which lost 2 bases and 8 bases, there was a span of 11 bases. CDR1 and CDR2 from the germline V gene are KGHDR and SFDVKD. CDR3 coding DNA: TGTGCCACCAGTGATTGGCAGGGCGGAGGCTACACCTTC. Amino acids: CATSDWQGGGYTF.

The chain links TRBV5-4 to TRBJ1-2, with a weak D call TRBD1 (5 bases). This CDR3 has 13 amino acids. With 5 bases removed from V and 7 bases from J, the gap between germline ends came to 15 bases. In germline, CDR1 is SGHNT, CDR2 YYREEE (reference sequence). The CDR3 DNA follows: TGTGCCAGCAGTCGTCAGGGAACCTCTGGCTACACCTTC. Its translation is CASSRQGTSGYTF.

CDR3 protein: CASSARIAGGSSYNEQFF. CDR3 DNA sequence: TGTGCCAGCAGTGCGAGAATAGCGGGAGGAAGCTCCTACAATGAGCAGTTCTTC. This rearrangement joins TRBV6-1 to TRBJ2-1; the match to TRBD2 covers 10 bases. Germline V gives CDR1 MNHNS, CDR2 SASEGT. After removal of 4 bases from V and 0 bases from J, the junction contained 9 bases not matched to a gene. CDR3 length: 18 residues.

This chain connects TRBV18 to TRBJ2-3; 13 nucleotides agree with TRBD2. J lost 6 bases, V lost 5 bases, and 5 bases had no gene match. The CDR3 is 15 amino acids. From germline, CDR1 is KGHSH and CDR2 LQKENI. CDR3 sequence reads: CASSRTSGSLDTQYF. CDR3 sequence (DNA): TGTGCCAGCTCAAGGACTAGCGGGAGCCTGGATACGCAGTATTTT.

For the CDR3, the DNA is TGTGCCAGCAGCCAAGGGGCCCCCGGGGACACTGAAGCTTTCTTT. Translated: CASSQGAPGDTEAFF. The chain employs TRBV14 and TRBJ1-1, with D unresolved. V dropped 1 base and J dropped 3 bases, with 12 bases sitting between them. Germline values: CDR1 SGHDN, CDR2 FVKESK. CDR3 length: 15 residues. The full variable domain, in which reference TRBV14 and TRBJ1-1 provide the parts outside the CDR3, is EAGVTQFPSHSVIEKGQTVTLRCDPISGHDNLYWYRRVMGKEIKFLLHFVKESKQDESGMPNNRFLAERTGGTYSTLKVQPAELEDSGVYFCASSQGAPGDTEAFFGQGTRLTVV.

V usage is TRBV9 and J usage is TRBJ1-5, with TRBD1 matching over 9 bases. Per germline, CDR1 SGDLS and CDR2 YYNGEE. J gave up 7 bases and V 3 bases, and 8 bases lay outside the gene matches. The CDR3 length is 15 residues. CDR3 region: CASSAHPDRGQPQHF. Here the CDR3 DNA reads TGTGCCAGCAGCGCCCACCCGGACAGGGGCCAGCCCCAGCATTTT.

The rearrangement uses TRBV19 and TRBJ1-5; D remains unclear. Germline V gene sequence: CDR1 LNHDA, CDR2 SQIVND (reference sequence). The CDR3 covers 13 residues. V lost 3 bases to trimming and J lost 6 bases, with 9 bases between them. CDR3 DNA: TGTGCCAGTAGTATGGGAGCTGCTCAGCCCCAGCATTTT. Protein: CASSMGAAQPQHF. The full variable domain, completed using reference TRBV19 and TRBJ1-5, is DGGITQSPKYLFRKEGQNVTLSCEQNLNHDAMYWYRQDPGQGLRLIYYSQIVNDFQKGDIAEGYSVSREKKESFPLTVTSAQKNPTAFYLCASSMGAAQPQHFGDGTRLSIL.

The CDR3 DNA reads as TGTGCCAGCAGCCCAAGACAGGGGGCCGGCAATCAGCCCCAGCATTTT. It translates to CASSPRQGAGNQPQHF. The rearrangement links TRBV7-2 to TRBJ1-5; TRBD1 matches 10 bases. The CDR3 totals 16 residues. CDR1 SGHTA and CDR2 FQGNSA come from the germline V gene. Trimming took 5 bases from V and 2 from J; bases not matched to a gene: 6.

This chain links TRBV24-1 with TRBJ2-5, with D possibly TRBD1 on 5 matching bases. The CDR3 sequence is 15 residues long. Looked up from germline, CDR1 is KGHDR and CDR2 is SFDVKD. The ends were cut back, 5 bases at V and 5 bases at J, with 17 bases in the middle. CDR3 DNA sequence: TGTGCCACCAGTGTAAGGACAAAAGAGAGGGAGACCCAGTACTTC. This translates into CATSVRTKERETQYF.

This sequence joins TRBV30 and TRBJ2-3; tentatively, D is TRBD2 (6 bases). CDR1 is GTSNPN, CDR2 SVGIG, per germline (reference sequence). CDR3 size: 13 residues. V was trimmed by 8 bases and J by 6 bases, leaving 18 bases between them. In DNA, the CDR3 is TGTGCCCAAGTGGTGGGCGGGACGGATACGCAGTATTTT. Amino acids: CAQVVGGTDTQYF.

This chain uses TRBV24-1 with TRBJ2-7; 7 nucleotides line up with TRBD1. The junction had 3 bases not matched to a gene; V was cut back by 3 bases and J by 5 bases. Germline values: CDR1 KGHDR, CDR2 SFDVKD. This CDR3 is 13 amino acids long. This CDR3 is CATSDQTGNEQYF. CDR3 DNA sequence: TGTGCCACCAGTGATCAGACAGGGAACGAGCAGTACTTC.

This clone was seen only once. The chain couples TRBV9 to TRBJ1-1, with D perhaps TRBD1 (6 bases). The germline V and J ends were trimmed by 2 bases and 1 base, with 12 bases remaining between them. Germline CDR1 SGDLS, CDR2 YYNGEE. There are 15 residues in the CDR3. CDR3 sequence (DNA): TGTGCCAGCAGCGTGAGCGGGACACCGAACACTGAAGCTTTCTTT. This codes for CASSVSGTPNTEAFF.

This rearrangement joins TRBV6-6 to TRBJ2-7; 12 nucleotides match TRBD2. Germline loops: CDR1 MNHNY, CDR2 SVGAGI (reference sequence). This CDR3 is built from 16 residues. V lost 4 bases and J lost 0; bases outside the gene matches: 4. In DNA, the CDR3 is TGTGCCAGCAGTTCGGGACTAGCGGGCCCCTCCTACGAGCAGTACTTC. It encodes CASSSGLAGPSYEQYF.

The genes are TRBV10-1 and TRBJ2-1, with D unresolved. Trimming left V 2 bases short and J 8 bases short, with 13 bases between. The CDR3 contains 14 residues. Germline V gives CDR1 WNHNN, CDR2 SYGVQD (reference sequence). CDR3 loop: CASSEKAPSYEQFF. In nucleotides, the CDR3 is TGCGCCAGCAGTGAGAAAGCGCCCTCCTATGAGCAGTTCTTC.

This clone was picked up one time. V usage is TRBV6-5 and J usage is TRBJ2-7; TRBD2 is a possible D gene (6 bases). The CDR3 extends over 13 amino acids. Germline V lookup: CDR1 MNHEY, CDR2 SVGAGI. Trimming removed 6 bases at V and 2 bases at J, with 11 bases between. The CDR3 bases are TGTGCCAGCAGGGCGGGACCAACCTACGAGCAGTACTTC. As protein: CASRAGPTYEQYF.

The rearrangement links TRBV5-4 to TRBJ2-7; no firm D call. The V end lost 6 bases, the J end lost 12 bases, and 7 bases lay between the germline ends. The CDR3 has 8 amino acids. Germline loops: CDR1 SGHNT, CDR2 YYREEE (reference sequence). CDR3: CASTTGYF. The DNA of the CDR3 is TGTGCCAGCACCACCGGGTACTTC.

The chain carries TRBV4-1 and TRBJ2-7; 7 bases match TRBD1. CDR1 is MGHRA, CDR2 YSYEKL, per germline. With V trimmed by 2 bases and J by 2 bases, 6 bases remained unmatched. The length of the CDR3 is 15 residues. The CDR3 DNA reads TGCGCCAGCAGCCAATCTTTACAGGGGCCCTACGAGCAGTACTTC. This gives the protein CASSQSLQGPYEQYF.

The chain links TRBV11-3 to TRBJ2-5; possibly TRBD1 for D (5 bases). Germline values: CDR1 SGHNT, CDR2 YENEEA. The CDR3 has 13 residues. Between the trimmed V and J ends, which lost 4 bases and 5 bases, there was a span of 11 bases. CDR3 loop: CASSSQGGETQYF. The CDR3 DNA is TGTGCCAGCAGCTCCCAGGGTGGGGAGACCCAGTACTTC.

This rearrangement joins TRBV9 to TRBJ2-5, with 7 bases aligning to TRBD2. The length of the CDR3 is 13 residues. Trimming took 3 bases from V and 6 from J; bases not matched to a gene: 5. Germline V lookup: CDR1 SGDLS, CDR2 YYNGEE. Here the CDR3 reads CASSATSRQTQYF. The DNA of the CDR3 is TGTGCCAGCAGCGCGACTAGCCGGCAGACCCAGTACTTC.

The CDR3 DNA follows: TGCGCCAGCAGCATCCAGACTAGCGGGAGACAGGAGACCCAGTACTTC. Protein: CASSIQTSGRQETQYF. V usage is TRBV5-1 and J usage is TRBJ2-5; 12 bases match TRBD2. CDR3 length: 16 amino acids. V shed 4 bases, J shed 5 bases, and the junction held 9 bases outside the gene matches. CDR1 and CDR2 (germline): SGHRS, YFSETQ.

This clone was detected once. CDR3 region: CASSYAENTEAFF. For the CDR3, the DNA is TGTGCCAGCAGTTACGCAGAGAACACTGAAGCTTTCTTT. The chain uses TRBV6-5 and TRBJ1-1; D call uncertain. Per germline, CDR1 MNHEY and CDR2 SVGAGI. There are 13 residues in the CDR3. The V end was cut by 2 bases, the J end by 1 base, with 5 bases between.

CDR3 residues: CASRRTGWAEAFF. The CDR3 region has the DNA TGTGCCAGCAGACGAACAGGGTGGGCTGAAGCTTTCTTT. The rearrangement links TRBV7-8 to TRBJ1-1; tentative D call: TRBD1 (6 bases). CDR3 size: 13 residues. Between the trimmed V and J ends, which lost 6 bases and 6 bases, there was a span of 14 bases. Germline-derived CDR1 and CDR2 are SGHVS and FQNEAQ.

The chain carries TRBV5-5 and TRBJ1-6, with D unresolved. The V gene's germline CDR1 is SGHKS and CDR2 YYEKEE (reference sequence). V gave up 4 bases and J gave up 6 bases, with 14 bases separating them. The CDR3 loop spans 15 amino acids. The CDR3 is CASSVARAANSPLHF. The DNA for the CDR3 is TGTGCCAGCAGCGTAGCGAGGGCTGCTAATTCACCCCTCCACTTT.

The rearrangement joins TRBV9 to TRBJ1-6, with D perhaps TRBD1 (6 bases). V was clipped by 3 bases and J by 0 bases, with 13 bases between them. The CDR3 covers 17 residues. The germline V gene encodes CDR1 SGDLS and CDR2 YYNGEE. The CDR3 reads CASSASYRDSYNSPLHF. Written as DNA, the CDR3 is TGTGCCAGCAGCGCAAGTTACAGGGACTCCTATAATTCACCCCTCCACTTT.

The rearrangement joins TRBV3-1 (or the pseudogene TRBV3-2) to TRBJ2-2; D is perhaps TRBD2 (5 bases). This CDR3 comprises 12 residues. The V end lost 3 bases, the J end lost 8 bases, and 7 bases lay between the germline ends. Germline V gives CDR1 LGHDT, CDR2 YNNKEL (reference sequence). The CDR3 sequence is CASSQRAGELFF. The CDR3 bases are TGTGCCAGCAGCCAGAGGGCAGGGGAGCTGTTTTTT.

CDR3 protein: CASSFDRGNTIYF. In nucleotides, the CDR3 is TGTGCCAGCAGTTTTGACAGGGGAAACACCATATATTTT. This rearrangement joins TRBV27 to TRBJ1-3; maybe TRBD1 (6 bases). CDR3 length: 13 amino acids. The V end lost 3 bases, the J end lost 4 bases, and 7 bases lay between the germline ends. Germline V gene sequence: CDR1 MNHEY, CDR2 SMNVEV (reference sequence).

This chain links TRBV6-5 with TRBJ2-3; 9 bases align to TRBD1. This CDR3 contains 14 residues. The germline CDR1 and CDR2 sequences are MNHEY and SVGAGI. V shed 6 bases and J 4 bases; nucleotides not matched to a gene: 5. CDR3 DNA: TGTGCCAGCAGGCTACAGGGGGCTTCAGATACGCAGTATTTT. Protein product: CASRLQGASDTQYF.

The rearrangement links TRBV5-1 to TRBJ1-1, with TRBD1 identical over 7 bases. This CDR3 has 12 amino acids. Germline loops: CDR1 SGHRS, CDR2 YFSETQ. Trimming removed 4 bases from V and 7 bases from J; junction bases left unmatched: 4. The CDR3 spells CASSPGQLEAFF. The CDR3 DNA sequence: TGCGCCAGCAGCCCGGGACAGCTTGAAGCTTTCTTT. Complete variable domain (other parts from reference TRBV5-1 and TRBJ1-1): KAGVTQTPRYLIKTRGQQVTLSCSPISGHRSVSWYQQTPGQGLQFLFEYFSETQRNKGNFPGRFSGRQFSNSRSEMNVSTLELGDSALYLCASSPGQLEAFFGQGTRLTVV.

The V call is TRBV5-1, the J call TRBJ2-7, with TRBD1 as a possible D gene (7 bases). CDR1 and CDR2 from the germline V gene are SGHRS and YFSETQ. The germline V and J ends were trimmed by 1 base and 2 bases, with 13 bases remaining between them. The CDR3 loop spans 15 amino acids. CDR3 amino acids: CASSLSTGEAYEQYF. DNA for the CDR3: TGCGCCAGCAGCTTGAGTACAGGGGAGGCCTACGAGCAGTACTTC.

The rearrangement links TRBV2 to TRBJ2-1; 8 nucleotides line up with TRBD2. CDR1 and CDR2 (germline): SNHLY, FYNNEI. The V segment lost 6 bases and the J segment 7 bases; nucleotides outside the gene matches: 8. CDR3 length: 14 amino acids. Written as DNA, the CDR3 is TGTGCCAGCAGCACTTTAGCGGGGAGGAATGAGCAGTTCTTC. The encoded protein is CASSTLAGRNEQFF. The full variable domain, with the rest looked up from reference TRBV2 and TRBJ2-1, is EPEVTQTPSHQVTQMGQEVILRCVPISNHLYFYWYRQILGQKVEFLVSFYNNEISEKSEIFDDQFSVERPDGSNFTLKIRSTKLEDSAMYFCASSTLAGRNEQFFGPGTRLTVL.